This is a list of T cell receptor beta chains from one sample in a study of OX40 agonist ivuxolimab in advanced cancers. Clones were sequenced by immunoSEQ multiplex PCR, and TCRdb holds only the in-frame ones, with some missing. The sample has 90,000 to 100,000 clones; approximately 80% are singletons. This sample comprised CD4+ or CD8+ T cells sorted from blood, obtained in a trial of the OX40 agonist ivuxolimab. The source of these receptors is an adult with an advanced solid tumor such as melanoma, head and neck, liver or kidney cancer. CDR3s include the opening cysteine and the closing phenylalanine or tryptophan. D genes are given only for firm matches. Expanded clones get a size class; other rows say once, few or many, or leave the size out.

TGTGCCAGCAGCCAAGTCCGGGACAGGGGTCGCCCGCCCTATGGCTACACCTTC,CASSQVRDRGRPPYGYTF,18,-,TRBD1,TRBJ1-2,TRBV14
TGTGCCAGCAGGGACAGGGGGCTGGAGACCCAGTACTTC,CASRDRGLETQYF,13,once,TRBD1,TRBJ2-5,TRBV28
TGTGCCAGTGTTCTATTGGGGACAGCGAACACCGGGGAGCTGTTTTTT,CASVLLGTANTGELFF,16,once,TRBD1,TRBJ2-2,TRBV19
TGTGCCAGCAGCCAAGAGAGGGGAAGAGGGTCACCCCTCCACTTT,CASSQERGRGSPLHF,15,-,-,TRBJ1-6,TRBV14
TGTGCCAGCAGCCTAGCGGGAGTCTTCAATGAGCAGTTCTTC,CASSLAGVFNEQFF,14,-,TRBD2,TRBJ2-1,TRBV28
TGTGCCAGTAGCGCGACCCGGGACAGGGGCAATCAGCCCCAGCATTTT,CASSATRDRGNQPQHF,16,-,TRBD1,TRBJ1-5,TRBV19
TGTGCCAGCAGTGAACAGGCTTCCACCGGGGAGCTGTTTTTT,CASSEQASTGELFF,14,-,-,TRBJ2-2,TRBV6-4
TGTGCCTGGAGTCCCCGAGGGGGTCAGCCCCAGCATTTT,CAWSPRGGQPQHF,13,few,-,TRBJ1-5,TRBV30
TGTGCCAGCAGTTACTCGGGTGGGGGCAATGAGCAGTTCTTC,CASSYSGGGNEQFF,14,-,-,TRBJ2-1,TRBV6-5
TGTGCCAGCAGTTTGGTCGGGACTAGCCAACTTCGGGAGCAGTTCTTC,CASSLVGTSQLREQFF,16,-,TRBD2,TRBJ2-1,TRBV28
TGTGCCAGCACGATGGGACAGGGCTACGAGCAGTACTTC,CASTMGQGYEQYF,13,-,TRBD1,TRBJ2-7,TRBV25-1
TGTGCCAGTTCCAGGGATTTGGGCTATGGCTACACCTTC,CASSRDLGYGYTF,13,-,-,TRBJ1-2,TRBV19
TGTGCCAGCAGCCGTCCCTCTAGCTCCCACGAGCAGTACTTC,CASSRPSSSHEQYF,14,-,-,TRBJ2-7,TRBV28
TGTGCCAGCAGCCCCCGGACCGGGACAGGGGGCTTCTACGAGCAGTACTTC,CASSPRTGTGGFYEQYF,17,-,TRBD1,TRBJ2-7,TRBV7-9
TGTGCCAGCAGTCAGGGTTCGGAGACCCAGTACTTC,CASSQGSETQYF,12,-,-,TRBJ2-5,TRBV6-1
TGTGCCAGCAGTTTAAGTACGGGCTCCTACGAGCAGTACTTC,CASSLSTGSYEQYF,14,-,-,TRBJ2-7,TRBV28
TGTGCCAGCAGTTTATTAGGGACAGGGAATGAAAAACTGTTTTTT,CASSLLGTGNEKLFF,15,few,TRBD1,TRBJ1-4,TRBV28
TGCGCCAGCCAACAGGGAGCCGGTGGAAACACCATATATTTT,CASQQGAGGNTIYF,14,-,-,TRBJ1-3,TRBV5-1
TGTGCCAGCAGCGCCAGACAAAATTCACCCCTCCACTTT,CASSARQNSPLHF,13,-,-,TRBJ1-6,TRBV7-2
TGCGCCAGCAGTCAATCGAATTTCGGGGGCGCAACGGCTCAGCCCCAGCATTTT,CASSQSNFGGATAQPQHF,18,-,-,TRBJ1-5,TRBV23-1
TGCGCCAGCAGCTTGGGGCTAGCGGGGGGGCACGAGACCCAGTACTTC,CASSLGLAGGHETQYF,16,-,TRBD2,TRBJ2-5,TRBV5-1
TGCGCCAGCAGCTTACAGGGGGCGGTTTCACCCCTCCACTTT,CASSLQGAVSPLHF,14,few,TRBD1,TRBJ1-6,TRBV5-1
TGTGCCAGCAGCCACGGGAGGGGGGTTTACGAGCAGTACTTC,CASSHGRGVYEQYF,14,once,TRBD2,TRBJ2-7,TRBV7-2
TGTGCCAGCAGCTTCCGACAGGGGGCATCCGGAAACACCATATATTTT,CASSFRQGASGNTIYF,16,-,TRBD1,TRBJ1-3,TRBV7-2
TGTGCCAGCAGCTTACGGATGGAACAAGAGACCCAGTACTTC,CASSLRMEQETQYF,14,few,-,TRBJ2-5,TRBV9
TGCGCCAGCAGCCGGGCTAGCGGGAGTCGGGGAGATACGCAGTATTTT,CASSRASGSRGDTQYF,16,-,TRBD2,TRBJ2-3,TRBV4-1
TGTGCCAGCAATTACTCCCCGGGACAGGAGGGGGATACGCAGTATTTT,CASNYSPGQEGDTQYF,16,once,TRBD1,TRBJ2-3,TRBV18
TGTGCCAGCAGTTACTGGCAGGGGGGCTTCCAAGAGACCCAGTACTTC,CASSYWQGGFQETQYF,16,-,-,TRBJ2-5,TRBV6-6
TGCGCCAGCAGCCAAGATCCATTTAGGGACAGGGGCGAAGAGCAGTTCTTC,CASSQDPFRDRGEEQFF,17,few,TRBD1,TRBJ2-1,TRBV4-3
TGTGCCAGCAGCCCCCCAGGGGTTGGTGGCTACACCTTC,CASSPPGVGGYTF,13,-,-,TRBJ1-2,TRBV7-9
TGTGCCAGCAGCGAAAGGCGCACTAACTATGGCTACACCTTC,CASSERRTNYGYTF,14,-,-,TRBJ1-2,TRBV5-4
TGTGCCAGCAGCGGAGGGGTACAGAGTCCAAAACTGTTTTTT,CASSGGVQSPKLFF,14,once,-,TRBJ1-4,TRBV9
TGTGCCAGTAGTATGGACAGCTATAATTCACCCCTCCACTTT,CASSMDSYNSPLHF,14,-,-,TRBJ1-6,TRBV19
TGCGCCAGCAGCCTTGGGACAGGTAGAGTCGGGGAGCTGTTTTTT,CASSLGTGRVGELFF,15,-,TRBD1,TRBJ2-2,TRBV5-1
TGTGCCAGCACTCAATGGGACGATTGGGCTGGCTACACCTTC,CASTQWDDWAGYTF,14,-,-,TRBJ1-2,TRBV2
TGCGCCAGCAGCCAGCAGTTCGACAGGGTTTTATCCTACGAGCAGTACTTC,CASSQQFDRVLSYEQYF,17,-,TRBD1,TRBJ2-7,TRBV4-1